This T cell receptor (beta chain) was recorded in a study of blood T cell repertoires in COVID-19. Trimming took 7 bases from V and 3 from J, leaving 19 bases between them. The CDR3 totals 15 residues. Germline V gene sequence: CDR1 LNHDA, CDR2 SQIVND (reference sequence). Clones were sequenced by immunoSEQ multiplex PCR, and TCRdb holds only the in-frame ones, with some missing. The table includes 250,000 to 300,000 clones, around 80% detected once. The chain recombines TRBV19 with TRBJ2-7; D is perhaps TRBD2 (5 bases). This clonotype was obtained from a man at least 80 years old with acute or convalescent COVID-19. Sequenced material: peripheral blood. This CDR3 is CASTSQARRGYEQYF. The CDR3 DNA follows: TGTGCCAGTACCTCCCAGGCCCGTCGGGGCTACGAGCAGTACTTC.